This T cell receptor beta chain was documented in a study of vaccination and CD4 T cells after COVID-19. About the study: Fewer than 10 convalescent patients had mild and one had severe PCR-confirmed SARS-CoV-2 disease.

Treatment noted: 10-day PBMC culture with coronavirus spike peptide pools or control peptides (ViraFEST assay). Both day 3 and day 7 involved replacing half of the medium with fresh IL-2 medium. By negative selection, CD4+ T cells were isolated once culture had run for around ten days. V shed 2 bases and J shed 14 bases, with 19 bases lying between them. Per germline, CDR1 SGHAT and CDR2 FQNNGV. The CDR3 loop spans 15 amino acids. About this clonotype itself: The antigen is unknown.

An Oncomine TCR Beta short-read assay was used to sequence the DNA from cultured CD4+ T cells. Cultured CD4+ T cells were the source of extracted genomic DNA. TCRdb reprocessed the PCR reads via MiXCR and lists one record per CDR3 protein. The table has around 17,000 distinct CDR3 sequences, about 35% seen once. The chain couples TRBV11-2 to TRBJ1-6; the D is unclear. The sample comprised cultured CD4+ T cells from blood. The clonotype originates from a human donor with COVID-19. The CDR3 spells CASSLLGSSNSALHF. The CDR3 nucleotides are TGTGCCAGCAGCTTATTAGGCAGTTCTAATTCGGCCCTCCACTTT.